A selection of T cell receptor beta chains follows, all from one sample in a study of T cell responses to AZD1222 COVID-19 vaccine. Libraries were prepared by immunoSEQ multiplex PCR; TCRdb keeps only in-frame clonotypes and omits some of them. The table includes roughly 160,000 clones, around nine tenths detected once. The material sequenced was peripheral blood, taken on day 0 of AZD1222 vaccination. The receptors were sampled from an adult in good health. CDR3s include the opening cysteine and the closing phenylalanine or tryptophan. The D gene is left open where the match is weak. Not all rows give a size; the values are once, few, many and, for expanded clones, a class.

v_call,j_call,clone_size,d_call,cdr3_nt,cdr3_aa
TRBV7-8,TRBJ1-1,once,NA,TGTGCCAGCAGCCTCGGACAGATGAACACTGAAGCTTTCTTT,CASSLGQMNTEAFF
TRBV7-3,TRBJ1-1,NA,NA,TGTGCCAGCAGCTTTTCGGGGAACACTGAAGCTTTCTTT,CASSFSGNTEAFF
TRBV7-9,TRBJ2-1,NA,TRBD2,TGTGCCAGCAGTATTGCGGGAGGAATCACCTACAATGAGCAGTTCTTC,CASSIAGGITYNEQFF
TRBV5-1,TRBJ2-2,NA,TRBD2,TGCGCCAGCAGCTTGGTAGCTAGCGGCACCGGGGAGCTGTTTTTT,CASSLVASGTGELFF
TRBV18,TRBJ1-1,NA,NA,TGTGCCAGCTCACCACCGGGCCTGAACACTGAAGCTTTCTTT,CASSPPGLNTEAFF
TRBV28,TRBJ2-7,NA,NA,TGTGCCAGCACAGGAACAGGGAGACCCTCCTACGAGCAGTACTTC,CASTGTGRPSYEQYF
TRBV12-3/TRBV12-4,TRBJ2-2,NA,NA,TGTGCCAGCAAGGGGTCGAGCACCGGGGAGCTGTTTTTT,CASKGSSTGELFF
TRBV19,TRBJ2-2,NA,NA,TGTGCCAGTAGTGAACCAGGGTCCAACACCGGGGAGCTGTTTTTT,CASSEPGSNTGELFF
TRBV2,TRBJ2-5,NA,NA,TGTGCCAGCAGTCTGCAAGAGACCCAGTACTTC,CASSLQETQYF
TRBV6-5,TRBJ2-2,NA,NA,TGTGCCAGCAGTTACTTCGTAACCGGGGAGCTGTTTTTT,CASSYFVTGELFF
TRBV4-3,TRBJ1-3,NA,TRBD1,TGCGCCAGCAGCCAAGGTCGGACAGGCTCTGGAAACACCATATATTTT,CASSQGRTGSGNTIYF
TRBV24-1,TRBJ1-5,few,NA,TGTGCCACCCCCTTTAGACATCAGCCCCAGCATTTT,CATPFRHQPQHF
TRBV5-5,TRBJ2-1,NA,TRBD2,TGTGCCAGCAGCCGGCCCAGCGGGAGGGAAATCCATGAGCAGTTCTTC,CASSRPSGREIHEQFF
TRBV7-9,TRBJ1-5,once,NA,TGTGCCAGCAGCTTAGGGCCTCTCGGGGCCAATCAGCCCCAGCATTTT,CASSLGPLGANQPQHF
TRBV2,TRBJ2-7,once,NA,TGTGCCAGCAGTCCGGACAGCGACTCCTACGAGCAGTACTTC,CASSPDSDSYEQYF
TRBV9,TRBJ1-3,NA,NA,TGTGCCAGCAGCGGCAGAGTAAACACCATATATTTT,CASSGRVNTIYF
TRBV7-9,TRBJ2-7,NA,NA,TGTGCCAGCAGCTTAGGCCAAGGGGGGCAGGGCGAGCAGTACTTC,CASSLGQGGQGEQYF
TRBV15,TRBJ2-4,NA,NA,TGTGCCACCAGCATCGGAACAGCAAACATTCAGTACTTC,CATSIGTANIQYF
TRBV12-3/TRBV12-4,TRBJ1-1,NA,NA,TGTGCCAGCAGTTTGCCGGGGACAGAAGCTTTCTTT,CASSLPGTEAFF
TRBV11-2,TRBJ1-2,NA,NA,TGTGCCAGCAGCTTAGACTCTTATGGCTACACCTTC,CASSLDSYGYTF
TRBV20-1,TRBJ1-2,NA,NA,TGCAGTGCCCCTGAGCGAAGGTCCTTC,CSAPERRSF
TRBV28,TRBJ2-1,once,TRBD2,TGTGCCAGCAGTCAGACTAGCGGAAGCTCCTACAATGAGCAGTTCTTC,CASSQTSGSSYNEQFF
TRBV5-1,TRBJ1-1,NA,NA,TGCGCCAGCAGCTTTGGCCAGGGCACTGAAGCTTTCTTT,CASSFGQGTEAFF
TRBV29-1,TRBJ2-1,NA,NA,TGCAGCGTCGTCGGCTCAGGAACAGGCTACAATGAGCAGTTCTTC,CSVVGSGTGYNEQFF
TRBV5-1,TRBJ2-3,NA,NA,TGCGCCAGCAGCTTGGTAGGCGAACCGACAGATACGCAGTATTTT,CASSLVGEPTDTQYF
TRBV7-2,TRBJ2-7,NA,TRBD2,TGTGCCAGCAGCCCCGACGAGACTAGCGGGAGCTACGAGCAGTACTTC,CASSPDETSGSYEQYF
TRBV27,TRBJ1-5,few,NA,TGTGCCAGCAGTTTCCCGGGGCAGCCCCAGCATTTT,CASSFPGQPQHF
TRBV6-5,TRBJ2-4,NA,TRBD2,TGTGCCAGCAGTCCCGCGGGGGGCCGGAAAAACATTCAGTACTTC,CASSPAGGRKNIQYF